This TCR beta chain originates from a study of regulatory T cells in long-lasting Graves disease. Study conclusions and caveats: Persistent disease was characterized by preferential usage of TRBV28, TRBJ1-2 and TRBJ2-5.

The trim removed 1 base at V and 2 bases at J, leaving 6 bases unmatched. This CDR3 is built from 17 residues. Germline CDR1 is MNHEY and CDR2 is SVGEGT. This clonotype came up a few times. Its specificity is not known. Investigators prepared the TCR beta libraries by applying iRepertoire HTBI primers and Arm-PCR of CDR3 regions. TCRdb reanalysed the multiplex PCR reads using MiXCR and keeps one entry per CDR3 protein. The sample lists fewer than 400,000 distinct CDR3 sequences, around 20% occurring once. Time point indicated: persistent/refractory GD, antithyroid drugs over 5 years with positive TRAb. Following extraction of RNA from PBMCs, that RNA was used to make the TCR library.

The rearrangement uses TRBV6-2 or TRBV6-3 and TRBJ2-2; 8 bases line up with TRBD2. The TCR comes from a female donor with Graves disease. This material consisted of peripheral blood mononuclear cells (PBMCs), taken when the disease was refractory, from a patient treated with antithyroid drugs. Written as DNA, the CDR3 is TGTGCCAGCAGTTACTTACAAATAGCGGGAAACACCGGGGAGCTGTTTTTT. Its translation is CASSYLQIAGNTGELFF.